This TCR beta chain was found in a study of cytomegalovirus exposure and HLA in healthy donors. General study findings and limits: Across donors, sequencing depth was assumed by presence/absence analyses to be roughly uniform. Listed as cytomegalovirus-associated were 164 TCR beta chains. The study found most TCR sequences rare, yet found some public TCRs in many donors.

CDR3 size: 11 residues. Trimming took 8 bases from V and 11 from J, leaving 14 bases between them. Germline-derived CDR1 and CDR2 are SGHAT and FQDESV (reference sequence). Comment on this clone: As yet, its antigen is unknown.

A multiplex PCR was run with 60 Vbeta primers and 13 Jbeta primers. The table came from immunoSEQ multiplex PCR; TCRdb's copy has only in-frame clones and leaves some out. The sample shows some 110,000 clones, around 82% of them seen only once. Sequences were obtained from PBMCs. The source is a man aged 45-65 years in good health and CMV-seronegative. The J gene is TRBJ2-3, the V gene TRBV11-1; D is uncertain. CDR3 amino acids: CASRDEEMQYF. In DNA, the CDR3 is TGTGCCAGCCGCGACGAGGAAATGCAGTATTTT.